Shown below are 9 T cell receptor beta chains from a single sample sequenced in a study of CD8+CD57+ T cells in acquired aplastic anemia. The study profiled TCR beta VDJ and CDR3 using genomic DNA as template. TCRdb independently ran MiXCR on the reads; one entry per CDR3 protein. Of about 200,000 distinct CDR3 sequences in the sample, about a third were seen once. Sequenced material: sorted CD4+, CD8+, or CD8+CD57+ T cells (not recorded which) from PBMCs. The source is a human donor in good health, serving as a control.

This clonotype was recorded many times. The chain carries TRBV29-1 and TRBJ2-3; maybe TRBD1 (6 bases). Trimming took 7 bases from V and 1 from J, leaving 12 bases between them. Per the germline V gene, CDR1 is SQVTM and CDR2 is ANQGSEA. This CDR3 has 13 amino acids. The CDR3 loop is CSGAPGGTDTQYF. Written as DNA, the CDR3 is TGCAGCGGCGCGCCAGGGGGCACAGATACGCAGTATTTT.

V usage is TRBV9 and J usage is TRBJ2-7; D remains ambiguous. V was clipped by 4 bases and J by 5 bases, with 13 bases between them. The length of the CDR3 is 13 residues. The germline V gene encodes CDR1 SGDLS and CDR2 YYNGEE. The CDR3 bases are TGTGCCAGCAGCACACCTAGTGGAGACGAGCAGTACTTC. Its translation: CASSTPSGDEQYF. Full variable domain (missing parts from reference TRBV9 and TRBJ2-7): DSGVTQTPKHLITATGQRVTLRCSPRSGDLSVYWYQQSLDQGLQFLIQYYNGEERAKGNILERFSAQQFPDLHSELNLSSLELGDSALYFCASSTPSGDEQYFGPGTRLTVT.

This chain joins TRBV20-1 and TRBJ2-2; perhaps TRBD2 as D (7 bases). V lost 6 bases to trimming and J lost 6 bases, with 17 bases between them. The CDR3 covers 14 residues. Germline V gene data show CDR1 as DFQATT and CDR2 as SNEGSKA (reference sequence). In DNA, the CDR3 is TGCAGTGCCCAAAGGGGGGGGAGTGCCGGGGAGCTGTTTTTT. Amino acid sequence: CSAQRGGSAGELFF.

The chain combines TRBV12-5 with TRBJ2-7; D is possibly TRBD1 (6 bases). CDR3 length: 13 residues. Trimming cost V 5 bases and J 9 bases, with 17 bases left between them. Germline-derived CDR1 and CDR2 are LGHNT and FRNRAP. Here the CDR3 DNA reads TGTGCTAGTGGTAGGGATACAGGGTATTGGCAGTACTTC. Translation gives CASGRDTGYWQYF. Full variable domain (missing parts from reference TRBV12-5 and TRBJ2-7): DARVTQTPRHKVTEMGQEVTMRCQPILGHNTVFWYRQTMMQGLELLAYFRNRAPLDDSGMPKDRFSAEMPDATLATLKIQPSEPRDSAVYFCASGRDTGYWQYFGPGTRLTVT.

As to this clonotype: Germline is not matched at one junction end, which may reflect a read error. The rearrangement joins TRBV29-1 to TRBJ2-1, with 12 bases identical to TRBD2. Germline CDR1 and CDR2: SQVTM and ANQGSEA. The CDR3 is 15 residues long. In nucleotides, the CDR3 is TGCAGCGTTGGGCAACTAGCGGGGGGTAGTAATGAGCAATTCTTC. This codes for CSVGQLAGGSNEQFF.

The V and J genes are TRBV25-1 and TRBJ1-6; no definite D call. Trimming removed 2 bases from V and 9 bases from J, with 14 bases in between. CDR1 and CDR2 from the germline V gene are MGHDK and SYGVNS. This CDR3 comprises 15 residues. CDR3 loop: CASSEPSGRGSPLHF. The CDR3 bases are TGTGCCAGCAGTGAACCCTCGGGTCGGGGTTCACCCCTCCACTTT.

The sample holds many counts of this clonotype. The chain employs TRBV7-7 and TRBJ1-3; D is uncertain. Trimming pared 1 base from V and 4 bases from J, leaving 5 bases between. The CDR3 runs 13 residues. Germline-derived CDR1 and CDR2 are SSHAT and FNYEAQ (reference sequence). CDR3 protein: CASSLERGNTIYF. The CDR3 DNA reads TGTGCCAGCAGCTTAGAGCGAGGAAACACCATATATTTT.

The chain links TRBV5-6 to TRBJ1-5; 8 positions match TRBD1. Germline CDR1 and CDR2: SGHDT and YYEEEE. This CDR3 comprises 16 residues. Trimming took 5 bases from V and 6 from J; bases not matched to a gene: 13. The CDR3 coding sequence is TGTGCCAGCAGTTCGGCCGCTCAGGGGGCGATTCAGCCCCAGCATTTT. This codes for CASSSAAQGAIQPQHF.

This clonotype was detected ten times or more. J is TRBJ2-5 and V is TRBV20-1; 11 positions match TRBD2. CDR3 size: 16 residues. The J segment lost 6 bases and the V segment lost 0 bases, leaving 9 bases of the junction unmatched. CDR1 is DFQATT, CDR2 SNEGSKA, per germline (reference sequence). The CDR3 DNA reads TGCAGTGCTAGAGACCCGGTGGCTAGCGGGGGGAAGACCCAGTACTTC. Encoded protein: CSARDPVASGGKTQYF.